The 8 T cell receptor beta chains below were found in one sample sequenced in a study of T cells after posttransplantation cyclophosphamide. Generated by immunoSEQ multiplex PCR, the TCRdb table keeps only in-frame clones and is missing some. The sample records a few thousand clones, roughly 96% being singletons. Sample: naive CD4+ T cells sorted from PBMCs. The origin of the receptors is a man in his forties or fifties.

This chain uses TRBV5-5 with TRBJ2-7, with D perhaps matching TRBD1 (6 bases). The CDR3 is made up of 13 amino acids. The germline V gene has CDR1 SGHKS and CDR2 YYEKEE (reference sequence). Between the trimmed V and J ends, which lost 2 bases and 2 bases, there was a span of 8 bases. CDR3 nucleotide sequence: TGTGCCAGCAGCTTCTCAGGGGCCTACGAGCAGTACTTC. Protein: CASSFSGAYEQYF.

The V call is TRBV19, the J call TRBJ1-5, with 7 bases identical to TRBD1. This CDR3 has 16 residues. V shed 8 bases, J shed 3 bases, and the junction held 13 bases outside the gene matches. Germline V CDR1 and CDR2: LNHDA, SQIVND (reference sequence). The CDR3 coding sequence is TGTGCCAGTTTACAGGGGCAAGGGGTGATCAATCAGCCCCAGCATTTT. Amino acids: CASLQGQGVINQPQHF. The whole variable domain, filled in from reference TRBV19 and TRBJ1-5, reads DGGITQSPKYLFRKEGQNVTLSCEQNLNHDAMYWYRQDPGQGLRLIYYSQIVNDFQKGDIAEGYSVSREKKESFPLTVTSAQKNPTAFYLCASLQGQGVINQPQHFGDGTRLSIL.

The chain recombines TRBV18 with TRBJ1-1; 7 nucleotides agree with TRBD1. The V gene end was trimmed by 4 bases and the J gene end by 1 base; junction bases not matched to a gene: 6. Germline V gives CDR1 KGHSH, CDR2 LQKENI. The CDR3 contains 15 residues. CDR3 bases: TGTGCCAGCTCACTTTCGTCAGGGGGGAACACTGAAGCTTTCTTT. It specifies CASSLSSGGNTEAFF. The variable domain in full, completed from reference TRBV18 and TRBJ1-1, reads NAGVMQNPRHLVRRRGQEARLRCSPMKGHSHVYWYRQLPEEGLKFMVYLQKENIIDESGMPKERFSAEFPKEGPSILRIQQVVRGDSAAYFCASSLSSGGNTEAFFGQGTRLTVV.

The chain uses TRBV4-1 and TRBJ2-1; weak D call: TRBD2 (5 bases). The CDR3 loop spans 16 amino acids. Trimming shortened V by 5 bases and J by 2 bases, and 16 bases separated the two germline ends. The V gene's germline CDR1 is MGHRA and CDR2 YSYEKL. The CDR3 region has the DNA TGCGCCAGCAGCTTTGACTACCAAGTGACCTACAATGAGCAGTTCTTC. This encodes CASSFDYQVTYNEQFF.

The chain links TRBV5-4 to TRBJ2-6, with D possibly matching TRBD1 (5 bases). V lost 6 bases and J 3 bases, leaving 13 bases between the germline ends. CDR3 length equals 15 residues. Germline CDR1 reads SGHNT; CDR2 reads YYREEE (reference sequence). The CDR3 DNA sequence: TGTGCCAGCACCACCCAGGGCGGTGGGGCCAACGTCCTGACTTTC. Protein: CASTTQGGGANVLTF.

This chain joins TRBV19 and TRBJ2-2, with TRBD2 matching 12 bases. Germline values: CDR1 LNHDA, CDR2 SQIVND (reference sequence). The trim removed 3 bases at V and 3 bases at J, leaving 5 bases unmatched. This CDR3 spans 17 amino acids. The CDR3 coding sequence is TGTGCCAGTAGTATCCTAGCGGGGGGGCCGGACACCGGGGAGCTGTTTTTT. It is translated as CASSILAGGPDTGELFF.

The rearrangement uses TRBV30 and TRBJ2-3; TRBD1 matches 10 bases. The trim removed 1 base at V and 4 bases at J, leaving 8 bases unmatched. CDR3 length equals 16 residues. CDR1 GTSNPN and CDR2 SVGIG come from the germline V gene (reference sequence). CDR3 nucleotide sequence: TGTGCCTGGAGTGGGGGACAGGGGAAATTGGCAGATACGCAGTATTTT. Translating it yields CAWSGGQGKLADTQYF.

CDR3 residues: CASSVDRDQPQHF. The CDR3 DNA reads as TGTGCCAGCAGTGTTGACAGGGACCAGCCCCAGCATTTT. The chain is built from TRBV6-4 and TRBJ1-5, with 7 bases matching TRBD1. This CDR3 spans 13 amino acids. Per germline, CDR1 MRHNA and CDR2 SNTAGT. Losses at the gene ends were 4 bases for V and 7 bases for J; bases not matched to a gene: 4.